The subject of this entry is one T cell receptor beta chain. The CDR3 has 16 residues. V shed 3 bases and J shed 5 bases, with 16 bases lying between them. The V gene's germline CDR1 is KGHSH and CDR2 LQKENI. Any history of autoimmune disease or systemic immunosuppression disqualified patients. Here immunoSEQ multiplex PCR was the method, and the copy in TCRdb shows in-frame clones only, minus some. The sample holds tens of thousands of clones, about 85% seen once. The data were obtained in a study of OX40 agonist ivuxolimab in advanced cancers. This chain uses TRBV18 with TRBJ1-4; D is possibly TRBD1 (6 bases). The TCR sequence derives from an adult with an advanced solid tumor such as melanoma, head and neck, liver or kidney cancer. The specimen comprised CD4+ or CD8+ T cells sorted from blood, sampled in a trial of the OX40 agonist ivuxolimab. The CDR3 region is CASSPLQGPKNEKLFF. The DNA for the CDR3 is TGTGCCAGCTCACCGCTTCAGGGGCCCAAGAATGAAAAACTGTTTTTT.